Below, one TCR beta chain is given with its context. No antigen is known for it. Sequenced using an Illumina HiSeq 2000. TCR beta cDNA libraries were prepared using 5'RACE template switching, which introduced a universal primer site and unique molecular identifiers. cDNA synthesis was primed from the TCR beta constant segment, followed by two successive PCR amplification steps. Turning to the authors' computational methods: MIGEC handled demultiplexing of the reads and grouping by UMI, while MiTCR was used to assemble and quantify clonotypes. Only TCR cDNA sequences supported by at least two reads were kept to exclude erroneous sequences. The tcR package was used for downstream repertoire analysis, and clonotypes were matched between fractions using CDR3 nucleotide sequence together with V segment. VDJmatch was used to annotate antigen specificity against VDJdb, with one amino acid substitution allowed in CDR3. After reprocessing by TCRdb, each CDR3 protein sequence is one entry, and no DNA is given. The V and J calls follow TCRdb's processing rather than the paper's. The sample's own table lists fewer than 200,000 distinct CDR3 sequences. The ten largest clones represent 15% to 20% of the sample.

From the cysteine up to the phenylalanine, the CDR3 has a length of 13 residues. No DNA is recorded. CDR1 MNHEY and CDR2 SMNVEV were looked up in the germline V gene (reference sequence). This sample stems from a study of T cells expressing NK-cell markers (dated by TCRdb to about 2020). Notes on the research overall: TCR beta-chain repertoires were profiled in sorted CD3+CD56+NKG2C+, CD3+CD56+NKG2C- and CD3+CD56-NKG2C+ T-cell subsets from several donors. Among the eight sequenced donors, only one was HCMV-seronegative, while the other seven were HCMV-seropositive. Randomly selected healthy volunteers, three men and five women, were used as the eight sequenced donors. Libraries were sequenced as 2 x 150 bp reads on Illumina HiSeq 2000/2500, MiSeq or NextSeq. Here is what the overall study found, with its caveats: It remained unclear whether the expanded NKG2C-expressing T cell clones were specific for HCMV antigens. Those dominant clonotypes were again the most abundant among CD3+CD56-NKG2C+ cells in several donors, at roughly 25-65%. In over five donors, the dominant CD3+CD56+NKG2C+ clonotypes were among the top 10 CD8+ clonotypes and accounted for about 1.0-7.5% of CD8+ T cells.

HCMV-specific IgG was detected in serum with a commercial ELISA kit to determine HCMV serostatus. Ficoll density gradient centrifugation was used to isolate peripheral blood mononuclear cells from blood. Sample: blood T cells: a sorted CD56 or NKG2C T cell subset, CD4+ or CD8+ T cells, or bulk PBMC T cells (not recorded which). This clonotype was obtained from a woman aged 18-70 years in good health. In this chain, TRBV27 is recombined with TRBJ2-5. This receptor carries the CDR3 CASSLGSWETQYF.